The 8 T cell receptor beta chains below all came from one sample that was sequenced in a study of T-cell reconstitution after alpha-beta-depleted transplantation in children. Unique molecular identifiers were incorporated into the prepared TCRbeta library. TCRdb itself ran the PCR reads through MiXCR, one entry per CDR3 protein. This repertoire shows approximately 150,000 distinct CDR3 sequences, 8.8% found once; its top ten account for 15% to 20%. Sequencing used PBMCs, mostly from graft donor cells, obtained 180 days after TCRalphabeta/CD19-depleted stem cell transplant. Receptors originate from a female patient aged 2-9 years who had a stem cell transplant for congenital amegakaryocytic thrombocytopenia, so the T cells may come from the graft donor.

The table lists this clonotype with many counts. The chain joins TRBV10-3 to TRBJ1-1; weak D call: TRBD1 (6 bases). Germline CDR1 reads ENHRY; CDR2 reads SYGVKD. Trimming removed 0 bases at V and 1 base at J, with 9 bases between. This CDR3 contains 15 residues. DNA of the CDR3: TGTGCCATCAGTGAGTCCCTACAGGGGAACACTGAAGCTTTCTTT. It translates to CAISESLQGNTEAFF.

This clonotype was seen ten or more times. CDR3 DNA: TGTGCCAGCAGTCGCGGACAGAAACTGTACAATGAGCAGTTCTTC. This gives the protein CASSRGQKLYNEQFF. The chain carries TRBV5-8 and TRBJ2-1, with D perhaps TRBD1 (6 bases). Germline V gives CDR1 SGHTS, CDR2 YDEGEE. This CDR3 is built from 15 residues. V was pared by 5 bases and J by 4 bases, with 16 bases between.

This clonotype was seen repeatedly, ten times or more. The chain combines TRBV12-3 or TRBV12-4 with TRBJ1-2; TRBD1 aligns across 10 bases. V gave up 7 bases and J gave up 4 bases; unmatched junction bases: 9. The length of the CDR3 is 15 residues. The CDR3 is CASTRMTGGLYGYTF. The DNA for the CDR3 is TGTGCCAGCACCAGAATGACAGGGGGCCTCTATGGCTACACCTTC.

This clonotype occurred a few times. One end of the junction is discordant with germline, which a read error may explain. The CDR3 DNA reads as TGTGCCATCAGTGAAAGCTCTGGGGCCAACGGCCTGACTTTC. Its translation is CAISESSGANGLTF. The rearrangement uses TRBV10-3 and TRBJ2-6; D perhaps matches TRBD1 (5 bases). The CDR3 consists of 14 residues. Germline CDR1 is ENHRY and CDR2 is SYGVKD.

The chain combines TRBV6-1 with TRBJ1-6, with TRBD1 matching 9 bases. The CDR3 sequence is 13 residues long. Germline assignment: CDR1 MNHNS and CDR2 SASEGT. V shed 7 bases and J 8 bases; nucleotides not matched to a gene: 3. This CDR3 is CASTRTGDSPLHF. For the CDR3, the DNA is TGTGCCAGCACCCGGACAGGGGATTCACCCCTCCACTTT.

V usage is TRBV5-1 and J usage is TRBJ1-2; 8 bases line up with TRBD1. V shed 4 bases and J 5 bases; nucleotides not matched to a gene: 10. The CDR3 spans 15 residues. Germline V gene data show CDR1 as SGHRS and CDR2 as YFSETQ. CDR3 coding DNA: TGCGCCAGCAGCCCCCAGGACAGGGCTCCATATGGCTACACCTTC. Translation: CASSPQDRAPYGYTF.

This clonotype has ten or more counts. The CDR3 loop reads CASSLSLGEKLFF. The CDR3 DNA reads as TGTGCCAGCAGCTTATCCCTAGGTGAAAAACTGTTTTTT. This chain joins TRBV7-6 and TRBJ1-4; D gene uncertain. CDR3 length: 13 residues. Germline-derived CDR1 and CDR2 are SGHVS and FNYEAQ. The germline V and J ends were trimmed by 2 bases and 7 bases, with 8 bases remaining between them.

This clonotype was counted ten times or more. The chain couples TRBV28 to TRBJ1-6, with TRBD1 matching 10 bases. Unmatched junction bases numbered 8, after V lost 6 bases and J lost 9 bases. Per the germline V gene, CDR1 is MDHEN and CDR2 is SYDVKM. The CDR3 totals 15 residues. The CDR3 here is CASSTRQGAASPLHF. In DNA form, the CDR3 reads TGTGCCAGCAGCACTCGACAGGGGGCTGCTTCACCCCTCCACTTT.